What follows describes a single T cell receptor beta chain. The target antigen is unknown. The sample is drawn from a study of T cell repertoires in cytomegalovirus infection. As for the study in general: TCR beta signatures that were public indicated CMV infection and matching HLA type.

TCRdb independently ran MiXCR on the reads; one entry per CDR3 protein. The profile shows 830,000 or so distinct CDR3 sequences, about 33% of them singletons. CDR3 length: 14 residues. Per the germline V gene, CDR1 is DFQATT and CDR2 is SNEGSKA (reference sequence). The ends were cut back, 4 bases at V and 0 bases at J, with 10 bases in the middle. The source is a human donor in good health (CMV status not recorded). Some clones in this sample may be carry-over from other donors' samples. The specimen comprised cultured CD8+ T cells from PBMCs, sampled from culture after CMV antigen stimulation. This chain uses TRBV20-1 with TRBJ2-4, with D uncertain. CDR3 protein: CSANSDLAKNIQYF. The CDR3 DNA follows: TGCAGTGCTAACAGCGACCTAGCCAAAAACATTCAGTACTTC.